The sequence of this T cell receptor (beta chain) was determined in a study of OX40 agonist ivuxolimab in advanced cancers. Turning to the study itself: Patients enrolled in dose escalation were diagnosed with hepatocellular carcinoma, melanoma, renal cell or head and neck cancer. Study-wide points: Relative to CD4+ cells, CD8+ T cells on average had more expanded clones.

A note on this clone: What it recognizes is unknown.

Using immunoSEQ multiplex PCR, the repertoire was profiled, and TCRdb retains in-frame clones only, with some absent. Here the sample spans 77,000 or so clones, around 86% being singletons. The origin of this receptor is an adult with an advanced solid tumor such as melanoma, head and neck, liver or kidney cancer. Specimen: CD4+ or CD8+ T cells sorted from blood, collected in a trial of the OX40 agonist ivuxolimab.

The CDR3: CASSSWTGAFF. The CDR3 nucleotides are TGTGCCAGCAGCTCCTGGACAGGGGCTTTCTTT. The V gene is TRBV7-2, the J gene TRBJ1-1, with 8 bases fitting TRBD1. Trimming removed 4 bases from V and 11 bases from J; junction bases left unmatched: 3. The CDR3 length is 11 residues. In germline, CDR1 is SGHTA, CDR2 FQGNSA.